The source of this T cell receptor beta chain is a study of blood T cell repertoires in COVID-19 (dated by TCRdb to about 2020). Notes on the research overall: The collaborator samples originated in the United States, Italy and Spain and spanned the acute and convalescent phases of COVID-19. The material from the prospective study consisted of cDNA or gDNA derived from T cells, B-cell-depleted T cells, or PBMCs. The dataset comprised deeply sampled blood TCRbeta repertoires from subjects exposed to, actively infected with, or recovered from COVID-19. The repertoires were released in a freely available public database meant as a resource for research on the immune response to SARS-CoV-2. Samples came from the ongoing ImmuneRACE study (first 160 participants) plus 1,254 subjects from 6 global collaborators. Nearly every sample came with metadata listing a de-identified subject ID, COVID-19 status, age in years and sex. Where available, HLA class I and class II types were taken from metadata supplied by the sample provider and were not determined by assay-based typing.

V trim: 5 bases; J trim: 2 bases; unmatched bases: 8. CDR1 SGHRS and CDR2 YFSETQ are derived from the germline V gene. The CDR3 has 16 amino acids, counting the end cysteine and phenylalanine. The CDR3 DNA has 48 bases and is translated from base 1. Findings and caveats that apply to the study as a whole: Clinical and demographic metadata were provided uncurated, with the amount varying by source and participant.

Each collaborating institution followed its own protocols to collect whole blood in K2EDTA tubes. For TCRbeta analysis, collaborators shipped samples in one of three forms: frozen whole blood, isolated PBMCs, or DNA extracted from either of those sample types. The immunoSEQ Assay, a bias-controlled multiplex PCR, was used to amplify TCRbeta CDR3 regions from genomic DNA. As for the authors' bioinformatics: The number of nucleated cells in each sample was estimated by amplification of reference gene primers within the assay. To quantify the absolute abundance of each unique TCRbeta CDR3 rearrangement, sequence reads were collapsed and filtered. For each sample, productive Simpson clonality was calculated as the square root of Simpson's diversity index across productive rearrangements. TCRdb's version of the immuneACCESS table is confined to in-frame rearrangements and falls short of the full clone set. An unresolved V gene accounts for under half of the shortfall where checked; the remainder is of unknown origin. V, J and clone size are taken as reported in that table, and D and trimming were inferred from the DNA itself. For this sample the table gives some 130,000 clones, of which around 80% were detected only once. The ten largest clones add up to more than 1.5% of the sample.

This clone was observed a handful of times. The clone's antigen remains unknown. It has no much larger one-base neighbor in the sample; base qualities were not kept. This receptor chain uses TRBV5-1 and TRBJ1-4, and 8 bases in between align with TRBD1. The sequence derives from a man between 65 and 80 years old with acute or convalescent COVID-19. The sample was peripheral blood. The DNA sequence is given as TGCGCCAGCAGATACGGACAGGGATATACTAATGAAAAACTGTTTTTT. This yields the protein CASRYGQGYTNEKLFF.